This TCR beta chain is from a study of a mutant IDH1 vaccine in newly diagnosed glioma. Across the study: Sex among treated patients split about 60% male, around 38% female; mean age was roughly 40 years. Findings and limits, study-wide: Immune responses induced by the vaccine were seen in around 92% of patients, spanning multiple MHC alleles. Pseudoprogression looked unconnected to shifts in top peripheral T cell clonotypes.

Concerning this clone itself: Its antigen is as yet unknown.

The table came from immunoSEQ multiplex PCR; TCRdb's copy has only in-frame clones and leaves some out. The repertoire holds about 98,000 clones, with approximately 90% as singletons. The CDR3 is 13 amino acids. CDR1 GTSNPN and CDR2 SVGIG come from the germline V gene (reference sequence). The V gene lost 0 bases and the J gene lost 5 bases, with 8 bases spanning the gap. Time point denoted: baseline, week 1 (first vaccination visit). Treatment given: pre-vaccination baseline after standard-of-care therapy. Every donor had a new WHO grade 3 or 4 astrocytoma that was IDH1-mutant, with loss of nuclear ATRX.

The sequence derives from a woman between 50 and 59 years old with glioma. V is TRBV30 and J is TRBJ1-5; the D is unclear. Sequenced here: PBMCs, sampled from a glioma patient treated with radiotherapy, temozolomide or both. CDR3 residues: CAWSVRRDQPQHF. In DNA, the CDR3 is TGTGCCTGGAGTGTGAGGAGGGATCAGCCCCAGCATTTT.